The clone carrying this T cell receptor beta chain was counted ten times or more. What it binds is unknown. The sample belongs to a study of identical twins. TCRdb processed the 5' RACE reads anew with MiXCR; each CDR3 protein has one entry. The sample gives 1.5 million to 2 million distinct CDR3 sequences, around 33% of which show up once; less than 0.35% is in the top ten. Healthy Caucasians alone served as donors. Notes on the study in general: Beta out-of-frame sequences displayed a weaker excess of sharing between twins. Alpha sequences out of frame and shared by twins had excess low generation probability. Invariant cells of the MAIT and iNKT types might have partly distorted the zero-insertion analyses.

The sample consisted of cord blood. This receptor was taken from a newborn girl in good health.

This CDR3 reads CASSLTLAGVLILHHEQFF. In DNA form, the CDR3 reads TGTGCCAGCAGCTTGACTCTAGCGGGAGTGCTAATACTTCACCATGAGCAGTTCTTC. The chain carries TRBV5-6 and TRBJ2-1; 10 bases are a match to TRBD2. CDR1 is SGHDT and CDR2 is YYEEEE in the germline V gene. This CDR3 is 19 amino acids long. After removal of 1 base from V and 8 bases from J, the junction contained 18 bases not matched to a gene.